The 14 T cell receptor beta chains listed next were all sequenced from one sample in a study of identical twins. TCRdb re-analysed the 5' RACE reads in MiXCR, keeping a single row per CDR3 protein. The sample carries fewer than 250,000 distinct CDR3 sequences, 7.5% recorded once. These data were also filed under a second study, of yellow fever vaccine responses in identical twins.

The sequencing input was CD8+ T cells sorted from blood. Receptors were obtained from a woman aged 18-30 years in good health.

This clonotype was counted only a few times. The chain couples TRBV12-3 or TRBV12-4 to TRBJ2-1, with a possible D match to TRBD1 (6 bases). This CDR3 spans 13 amino acids. Trimming removed 2 bases from V and 7 bases from J, with 9 bases in between. CDR3 amino acids: CASSLTTGNEQFF. DNA of the CDR3: TGTGCCAGCAGTTTAACTACAGGGAATGAGCAGTTCTTC.

The CDR3 DNA follows: TGTGCCAGCAGCTTACAGGAATACTACGAGCAGTACTTC. Translation: CASSLQEYYEQYF. The J gene is TRBJ2-7, the V gene TRBV7-8, with unresolved D. Germline loops: CDR1 SGHVS, CDR2 FQNEAQ. This CDR3 contains 13 residues. Trimming pared 2 bases from V and 3 bases from J, leaving 8 bases between.

The chain joins TRBV6-2 or TRBV6-3 to TRBJ2-7, with TRBD2 identical over 8 bases. With 6 bases clipped from V and 5 bases from J, the junction kept 12 bases outside the gene matches. Germline values: CDR1 MNHEY, CDR2 SVGEGT. The CDR3 is made up of 15 amino acids. The CDR3, as DNA: TGTGCCAGCAGAAAGTTAGCGGGAACTCCCCACGAGCAGTACTTC. This sequence encodes CASRKLAGTPHEQYF.

This clonotype came up many times. This chain uses TRBV6-4 with TRBJ2-2; D gene ambiguous. The length of the CDR3 is 12 residues. V shed 6 bases and J shed 0 bases, with 2 bases lying between them. In germline, CDR1 is MRHNA, CDR2 SNTAGT. In DNA, the CDR3 is TGTGCCAGCAGAACGAACACCGGGGAGCTGTTTTTT. Residues: CASRTNTGELFF.

This clonotype was counted ten times or more. The chain combines TRBV27 with TRBJ2-1, with D hard to call. The germline V gene encodes CDR1 MNHEY and CDR2 SMNVEV (reference sequence). There are 14 residues in the CDR3. V was shortened by 3 bases and J by 13 bases, with 19 bases between the two germline ends. As DNA, the CDR3 is TGTGCCAGCAGTTTGGGTATCCTGGCTCCTTTTCAGTTCTTC. This encodes CASSLGILAPFQFF.

This clonotype was detected many times. V is TRBV20-1 and J is TRBJ2-5; 9 nucleotides line up with TRBD2. The germline CDR1 and CDR2 sequences are DFQATT and SNEGSKA (reference sequence). Germline trimming cut 0 bases from V and 5 bases from J; bases unmatched to any gene: 10. This CDR3 has 16 amino acids. The CDR3 DNA reads TGCAGTGCTAGAGATTATCGGCGGGAGGGCGGCGAGACCCAGTACTTC. Translated, it gives CSARDYRREGGETQYF.

This clonotype was observed many times. The chain employs TRBV15 and TRBJ2-5; perhaps D is TRBD1 or TRBD2 (5 bases each). The CDR3 is 13 amino acids. V shed 3 bases and J shed 4 bases, with 9 bases lying between them. Germline V gene sequence: CDR1 LNHNV, CDR2 YYDKDF (reference sequence). The CDR3 DNA reads TGTGCCACCAGCAGCCAAGGGACAGAGACCCAGTACTTC. Residues: CATSSQGTETQYF.

This clonotype was counted only a few times. Written as DNA, the CDR3 is TGTGCCAGCAGTGAAGGGCAGGGGGCTTATGGCTACACCTTC. It translates to CASSEGQGAYGYTF. The rearrangement joins TRBV2 to TRBJ1-2; 8 nucleotides match TRBD1. V lost 1 base, J lost 5 bases, and 3 bases stayed unmatched. Looked up from germline, CDR1 is SNHLY and CDR2 is FYNNEI. The CDR3 runs 14 residues.

This clonotype was seen only a few times. The chain has TRBV3-1 and TRBJ1-1; the match to TRBD1 covers 11 bases. Looked up from germline, CDR1 is LGHDT and CDR2 is YNNKEL (reference sequence). This CDR3 is built from 16 residues. Losses at the gene ends were 2 bases for V and 5 bases for J; bases not matched to a gene: 7. This CDR3 is CASSQTGTGGGTEAFF. For the CDR3, the DNA is TGTGCCAGCAGCCAAACGGGGACAGGGGGGGGGACTGAAGCTTTCTTT.

This clonotype came up a few times. This chain links TRBV20-1 with TRBJ2-3; TRBD1 matches 7 bases. This CDR3 has 14 amino acids. Trimming removed 0 bases from V and 3 bases from J; junction bases left unmatched: 3. Germline V gene sequence: CDR1 DFQATT, CDR2 SNEGSKA (reference sequence). The CDR3 region is CSAREYRGTDTQYF. The CDR3, as DNA: TGCAGTGCTAGAGAATACAGGGGAACAGATACGCAGTATTTT.

This clonotype was recorded many times. The V call is TRBV27, the J call TRBJ2-7, with no clear D. From germline, CDR1 is MNHEY and CDR2 SMNVEV (reference sequence). This CDR3 region has 12 residues. The germline V and J ends were trimmed by 8 bases and 3 bases, with 11 bases remaining between them. CDR3 DNA: TGTGCCAGCTCTAATAAGTTCTACGAGCAGTACTTC. Protein: CASSNKFYEQYF.

Only a few counts were recorded for this clonotype. The chain couples TRBV6-1 to TRBJ2-3; 13 positions match TRBD2. In germline, CDR1 is MNHNS, CDR2 SASEGT. V lost 6 bases, J lost 6 bases, and 6 bases stayed unmatched. The CDR3 has 15 residues. The CDR3 loop is CASRTSGRAVDTQYF. CDR3 DNA sequence: TGTGCCAGCAGAACTAGCGGGAGGGCCGTTGATACGCAGTATTTT.

This clonotype was recorded a few times. This chain joins TRBV10-3 and TRBJ1-1; D is possibly TRBD1 (5 bases). Germline V CDR1 and CDR2: ENHRY, SYGVKD. Trimming removed 4 bases at V and 1 base at J, with 19 bases between. The CDR3 extends over 17 amino acids. CDR3 sequence (DNA): TGTGCCATCAGTGCCCCGATACATCCCGACAGGAACACTGAAGCTTTCTTT. It specifies CAISAPIHPDRNTEAFF.

This rearrangement joins TRBV4-1 to TRBJ2-7; the match to TRBD2 covers 8 bases. This CDR3 has 16 amino acids. In germline, CDR1 is MGHRA, CDR2 YSYEKL. The ends lost 1 base at V and 5 bases at J; junction bases unmatched: 10. The CDR3 DNA sequence: TGCGCCAGCAGCCAAGTCTCCGGGAGGGCCTTAGACGAGCAGTACTTC. Protein sequence: CASSQVSGRALDEQYF.